This T cell receptor beta chain was documented in a study of T cell responses to AZD1222 COVID-19 vaccine. CDR1 MNHEY and CDR2 SMNVEV come from the germline V gene (reference sequence). The CDR3 loop spans 17 amino acids. V lost 5 bases and J lost 8; bases outside the gene matches: 11. The data were produced by immunoSEQ multiplex PCR, yet TCRdb's version contains in-frame clones alone and is incomplete. The sample shows 90,000 to 120,000 clones, 80% to 90% of them seen only once. The receptor was derived from an adult in good health. The J gene is TRBJ2-1, the V gene TRBV27; TRBD2 matches 14 bases. Here the sequenced sample was peripheral blood, taken on day 0 of AZD1222 vaccination. In DNA form, the CDR3 reads TGTGCCAGCAGTCTAACCCGGACTAGCGGGGGGAAAGATGAGCAGTTCTTC. Its translation: CASSLTRTSGGKDEQFF.